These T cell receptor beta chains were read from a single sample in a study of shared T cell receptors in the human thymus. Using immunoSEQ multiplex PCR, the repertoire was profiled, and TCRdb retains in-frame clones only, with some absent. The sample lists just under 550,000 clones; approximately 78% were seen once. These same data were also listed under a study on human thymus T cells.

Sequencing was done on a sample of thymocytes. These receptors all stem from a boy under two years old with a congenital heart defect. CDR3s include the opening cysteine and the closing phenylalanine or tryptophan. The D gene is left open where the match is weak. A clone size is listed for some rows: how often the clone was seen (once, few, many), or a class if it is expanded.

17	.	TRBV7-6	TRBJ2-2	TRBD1	TGTGCCAGCAGCTTCTGGACCGGACAGGGGGAGTCCGGGGAGCTGTTTTTT	CASSFWTGQGESGELFF
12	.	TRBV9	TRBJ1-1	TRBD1	TGTGCCAGCAGCCCACCGGACAGGGGTGCTTTCTTT	CASSPPDRGAFF
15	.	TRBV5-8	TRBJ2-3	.	TGTGCCAGCAGCTTGAGGGCAGGGTCCCCAGATACGCAGTATTTT	CASSLRAGSPDTQYF
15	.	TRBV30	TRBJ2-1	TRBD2	TGTGCCTGGAGTGTAGACGGGAGGGCCCCGAATGAGCAGTTCTTC	CAWSVDGRAPNEQFF
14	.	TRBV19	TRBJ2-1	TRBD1	TGTGCCAGTAAGGGCAGGGGGCTGTACAATGAGCAGTTCTTC	CASKGRGLYNEQFF
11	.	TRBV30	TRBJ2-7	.	TGTGCCTGGAGGGCTCCCCTCGAGCAGTACTTC	CAWRAPLEQYF
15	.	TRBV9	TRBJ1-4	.	TGTGCCAGCACCCTGAGGGGGTACCCCTGGGAAAAACTGTTTTTT	CASTLRGYPWEKLFF
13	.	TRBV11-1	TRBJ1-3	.	TGTGCCAGCAGCTTGGCACCACAGAACACCATATATTTT	CASSLAPQNTIYF
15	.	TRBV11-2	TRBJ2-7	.	TGTGCCAGCAGCCCCATGCTCCAGCCGGGGGACGAGCAGTACTTC	CASSPMLQPGDEQYF
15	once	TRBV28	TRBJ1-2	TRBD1	TGTGCCAGCACCACCGGGACAGGGGTGAGCTATGGCTACACCTTC	CASTTGTGVSYGYTF
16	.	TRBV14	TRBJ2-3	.	TGTGCCAGCAGCCAAGAGGAGCGAAACTTCACAGATACGCAGTATTTT	CASSQEERNFTDTQYF
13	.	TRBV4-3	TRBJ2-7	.	TGCGCCAGCTCCATTGCGTTTGGCTACGAGCAGTACTTC	CASSIAFGYEQYF
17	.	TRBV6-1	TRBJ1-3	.	TGTGCCAGCAGTGAAGCGTCAGGGAATACAGCCGGAAACACCATATATTTT	CASSEASGNTAGNTIYF
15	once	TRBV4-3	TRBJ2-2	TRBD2	TGCGCCAGCAGCAACCTAGCGGGAGGTACCGGGGAGCTGTTTTTT	CASSNLAGGTGELFF
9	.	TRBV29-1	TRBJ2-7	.	TGCAGCGTTGGGCCCCGGGATGGGTTC	CSVGPRDGF
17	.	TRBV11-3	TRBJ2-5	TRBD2	TGTGCCAGCAGCTTAGATTCGGCGGGAGGTTATCGGGAGACCCAGTACTTC	CASSLDSAGGYRETQYF
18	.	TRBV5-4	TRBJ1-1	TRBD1	TGTGCCAGCAGCTCTCTTCGGACGGACAGGGAAGGGAACACTGAAGCTTTCTTT	CASSSLRTDREGNTEAFF
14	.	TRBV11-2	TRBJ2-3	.	TGTGCCAGCAGGGGGACAAACCCACCAGATACGCAGTATTTT	CASRGTNPPDTQYF
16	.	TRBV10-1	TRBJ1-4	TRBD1	TGCGCCAGCAGTGCCGGGACAGGGCCAACTAATGAAAAACTGTTTTTT	CASSAGTGPTNEKLFF
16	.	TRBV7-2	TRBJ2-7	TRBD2	TGTGCCAGCAGCCCACCTACTAGCGGGACCACCTACGAGCAGTACTTC	CASSPPTSGTTYEQYF
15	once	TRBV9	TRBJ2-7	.	TGTGCCAGCAGCGTCCTCCCAGGGAGGACCGACGAGCAGTACTTC	CASSVLPGRTDEQYF
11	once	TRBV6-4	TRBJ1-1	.	TGTGCCAGCCGAACCGACAGACCCGCTTTCTTT	CASRTDRPAFF
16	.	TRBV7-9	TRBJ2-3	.	TGTGCCAGCAGCTTAAGGGGCGGCCTTAGCACAGATACGCAGTATTTT	CASSLRGGLSTDTQYF
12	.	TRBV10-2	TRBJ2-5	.	TGCGCCAGCAGGAAAGGGGGAGAGACCCAGTACTTC	CASRKGGETQYF
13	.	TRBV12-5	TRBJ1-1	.	TGTGCTAGTGGTGTTACAGCCCCCGGCGGGGCTTTCTTT	CASGVTAPGGAFF
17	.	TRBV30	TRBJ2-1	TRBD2	TGTGCCTGGAGTAGGTTAATAGCGGGAGGGCCGTCGAATGAGCAGTTCTTC	CAWSRLIAGGPSNEQFF
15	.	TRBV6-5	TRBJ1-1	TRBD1	TGTGCCAGCAGCGGGACAGGGGGGGAAAACACTGAAGCTTTCTTT	CASSGTGGENTEAFF
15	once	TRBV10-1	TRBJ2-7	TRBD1	TGCGCCAGCAGTGGGACAGGGGGCGCGACCTACGAGCAGTACTTC	CASSGTGGATYEQYF
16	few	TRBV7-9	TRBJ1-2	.	TGTGCCAGCAGCTTATTTGCGGCCCAATCCTTCTATGGCTACACCTTC	CASSLFAAQSFYGYTF
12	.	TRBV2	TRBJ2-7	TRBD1	TGTGCCAGCGGGAGACAGGGTTACGAGCAGTACTTC	CASGRQGYEQYF
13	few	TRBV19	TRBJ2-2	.	TGTGCCAGTAGTAGGTCGGACACCGGGGAGCTGTTTTTT	CASSRSDTGELFF
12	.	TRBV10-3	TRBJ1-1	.	TGTGCCATCAGAGGGGGGAACACTGAAGCTTTCTTT	CAIRGGNTEAFF
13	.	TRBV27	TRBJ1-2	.	TGTGCCAGCAGTTTGAGGACTAACTATGGCTACACCTTC	CASSLRTNYGYTF
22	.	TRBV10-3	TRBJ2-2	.	TGTGCCATCAGTGAGCTCCGGGGGACAGGGTTTCTAGCGGGGGCGCACACCGGGGAGCTGTTTTTT	CAISELRGTGFLAGAHTGELFF
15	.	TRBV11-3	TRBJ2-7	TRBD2	TGTGCCAGCAGCCTAACGGGGGGGACCACCTACGAGCAGTACTTC	CASSLTGGTTYEQYF
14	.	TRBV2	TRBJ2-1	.	TGTGCCAGCAGTGACGGCAGGGTGAGCAATGAGCAGTTCTTC	CASSDGRVSNEQFF
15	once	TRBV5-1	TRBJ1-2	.	TGCGCCAGCAGCTTGAGGTGGCTGGGGGCGAAGGGCTACACCTTC	CASSLRWLGAKGYTF
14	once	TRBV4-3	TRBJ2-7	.	TGCGCCAGCAGCCAAGATCTGCTAGCCGCCGAGCAGTACTTC	CASSQDLLAAEQYF
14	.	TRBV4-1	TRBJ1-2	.	TGCGCCAGCAGCCAAGTTAAGGGGGAAGTTGGCTACACCTTC	CASSQVKGEVGYTF
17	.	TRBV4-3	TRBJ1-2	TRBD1	TGCGCCAGCAGCCACGGCAGGGGGGAAGAGAAGGAGCCTGGCTACACCTTC	CASSHGRGEEKEPGYTF
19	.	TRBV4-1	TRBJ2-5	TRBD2	TGCGCCAGCAGCCAAGATTGGGGCCTTAGCGGGAGCTGTGTAGAGACCCAGTACTTC	CASSQDWGLSGSCVETQYF
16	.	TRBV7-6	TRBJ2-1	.	TGTGCCAGCAGCCCTCCTACCGGACAAGGTTACAATGAGCAGTTCTTC	CASSPPTGQGYNEQFF
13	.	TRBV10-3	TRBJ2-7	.	TGTGCCATCAGTGAGAAGAGCTCCTACGAGCAGTACTTC	CAISEKSSYEQYF
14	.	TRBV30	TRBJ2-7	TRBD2	TGTGCCTGGACCGGACTAGCGGGAGTAGGGGAGCAGTACTTC	CAWTGLAGVGEQYF
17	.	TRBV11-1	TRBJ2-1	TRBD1	TGTGCCAGCAGCTTCCTTGCCGGGACAGGGGGCTTCAATGAGCAGTTCTTC	CASSFLAGTGGFNEQFF